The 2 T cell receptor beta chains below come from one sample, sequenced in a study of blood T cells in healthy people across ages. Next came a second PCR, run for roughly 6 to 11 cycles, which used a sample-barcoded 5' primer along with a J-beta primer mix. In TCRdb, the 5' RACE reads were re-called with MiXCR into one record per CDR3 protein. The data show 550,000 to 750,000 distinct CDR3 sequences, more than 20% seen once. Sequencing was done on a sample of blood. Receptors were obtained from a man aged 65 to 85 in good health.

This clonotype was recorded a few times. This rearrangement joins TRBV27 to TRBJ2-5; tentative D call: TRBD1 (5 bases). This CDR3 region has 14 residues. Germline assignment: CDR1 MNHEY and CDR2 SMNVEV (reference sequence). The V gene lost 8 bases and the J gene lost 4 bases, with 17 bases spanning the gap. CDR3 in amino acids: CASSDQGTAETQYF. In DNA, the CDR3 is TGTGCCAGCTCTGATCAGGGCACGGCAGAGACCCAGTACTTC.

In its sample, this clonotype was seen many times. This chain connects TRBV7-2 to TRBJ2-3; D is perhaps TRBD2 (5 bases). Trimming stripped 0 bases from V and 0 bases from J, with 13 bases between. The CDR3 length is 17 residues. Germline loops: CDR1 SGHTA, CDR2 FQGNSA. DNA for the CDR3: TGTGCCAGCAGCTTAGCGCCCGCGGGTATCAGCACAGATACGCAGTATTTT. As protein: CASSLAPAGISTDTQYF.